The 22 T cell receptor beta chains below were found in one sample sequenced in a study of T cell clonotyping in hematopoietic cell transplantation. The protocol was immunoSEQ multiplex PCR, while the TCRdb copy is restricted to in-frame clones and leaves out a portion. The sample shows over 25,000 clones, 70% to 80% of them seen only once. Time point described: recipient sample about 28 days before transplant, after cytoreduction. This sample comprised peripheral blood mononuclear cells, obtained before stem cell transplant. These receptor sequences come from a woman aged 25 to 45 with chronic myeloid leukemia. Some clones in this sample may be carry-over from other donors' samples.

This clone was recorded once. The chain joins TRBV7-2 to TRBJ2-7, with 10 bases that match TRBD2. V lost 1 base and J lost 3; bases outside the gene matches: 6. This CDR3 has 16 residues. CDR1 SGHTA and CDR2 FQGNSA come from the germline V gene. CDR3 nucleotides: TGTGCCAGCAGCTTAGACCTCCAGCGGGGGGGCTACGAGCAGTACTTC. Residues: CASSLDLQRGGYEQYF.

The V call is TRBV6-1, the J call TRBJ2-1; a possible D gene is TRBD1 (5 bases). V dropped 4 bases and J dropped 13 bases, with 11 bases sitting between them. The germline V gene encodes CDR1 MNHNS and CDR2 SASEGT. The CDR3 totals 11 residues. CDR3 bases: TGTGCCAGCAGTGGTGACAGAAACCAGTTCTTC. Translated, it gives CASSGDRNQFF.

This clone was picked up a small number of times. V gene TRBV6-5 combines with J gene TRBJ1-2; D is ambiguous. The CDR3 has 13 amino acids. Germline V gene data show CDR1 as MNHEY and CDR2 as SVGAGI. The ends were cut back, 2 bases at V and 6 bases at J, with 10 bases in the middle. Here the CDR3 DNA reads TGTGCCAGCAGTTACGCGACGAAAAATGGCTACACCTTC. Translation: CASSYATKNGYTF.

The rearrangement links TRBV27 to TRBJ2-1, with TRBD2 identical over 10 bases. The CDR3 has 17 amino acids. In germline, CDR1 is MNHEY, CDR2 SMNVEV (reference sequence). The V segment lost 5 bases and the J segment 9 bases; nucleotides outside the gene matches: 16. The CDR3 nucleotides are TGTGCCAGCAGTCCCAGCGGAGCGGGGGGGCCGGGTGGTGAGCAGTTCTTC. It encodes CASSPSGAGGPGGEQFF.

The chain combines TRBV5-1 with TRBJ1-2; D is uncertain. Trimming left V 0 bases short and J 8 bases short, with 20 bases between. CDR3 length: 16 residues. Germline lookup yields CDR1 SGHRS and CDR2 YFSETQ. CDR3 loop: CASSLEGFRGVQGYTF. The CDR3 nucleotides read TGCGCCAGCAGCTTGGAAGGTTTTCGGGGAGTTCAGGGCTACACCTTC.

The chain joins TRBV11-3 to TRBJ2-5, with 8 nucleotides matching TRBD2. This CDR3 spans 16 amino acids. The germline V gene encodes CDR1 SGHNT and CDR2 YENEEA. Unmatched junction bases numbered 7, after V lost 2 bases and J lost 2 bases. In DNA, the CDR3 is TGTGCCAGCAGCTTAAGCGGGGGAGTAGGGCAAGAGACCCAGTACTTC. Encoded protein: CASSLSGGVGQETQYF. Full variable domain (missing parts from reference TRBV11-3 and TRBJ2-5): EAGVVQSPRYKIIEKKQPVAFWCNPISGHNTLYWYLQNLGQGPELLIRYENEEAVDDSQLPKDRFSAERLKGVDSTLKIQPAELGDSAVYLCASSLSGGVGQETQYFGPGTRLLVL.

V gene TRBV7-2 combines with J gene TRBJ2-7; D is possibly TRBD1 (6 bases). The CDR3 loop spans 16 amino acids. V dropped 5 bases and J dropped 0 bases, with 17 bases sitting between them. Germline-derived CDR1 and CDR2 are SGHTA and FQGNSA. CDR3 sequence reads: CASSRVVGGSSYEQYF. The DNA of the CDR3 is TGTGCCAGCAGCAGAGTAGTAGGGGGAAGCTCCTACGAGCAGTACTTC. Complete variable domain (other parts from reference TRBV7-2 and TRBJ2-7): GAGVSQSPSNKVTEKGKDVELRCDPISGHTALYWYRQSLGQGLEFLIYFQGNSAPDKSGLPSDRFSAERTGGSVSTLTIQRTQQEDSAVYLCASSRVVGGSSYEQYFGPGTRLTVT.

CDR3 loop: CASSPLAGVRTDTQYF. As DNA, the CDR3 is TGTGCCAGCAGCCCCCTAGCGGGGGTTCGCACAGATACGCAGTATTTT. The gene calls are TRBV11-1 and TRBJ2-3, with 10 nucleotides matching TRBD2. CDR3 length: 16 residues. CDR1 is SGHAT, CDR2 FQDESV, per germline (reference sequence). J gave up 1 base and V 5 bases, and 6 bases lay outside the gene matches.

This chain uses TRBV10-3 with TRBJ2-7; D unresolved. CDR3 length: 12 residues. CDR1 and CDR2 (germline): ENHRY, SYGVKD. The V end was cut by 2 bases, the J end by 2 bases, with 4 bases between. The CDR3 spells CAISEDPYEQYF. CDR3 DNA: TGTGCCATCAGTGAGGACCCCTACGAGCAGTACTTC.

The chain uses TRBV6-1 and TRBJ2-7; the D is unclear. V lost 5 bases and J 0 bases, leaving 8 bases between the germline ends. Per the germline V gene, CDR1 is MNHNS and CDR2 is SASEGT. The CDR3 spans 13 residues. The CDR3 here is CASSSRDSYEQYV. As DNA, the CDR3 is TGTGCCAGCAGTTCACGCGACTCCTACGAGCAGTACGTC.

The chain employs TRBV2 and TRBJ2-7; no definite D call. CDR1 is SNHLY, CDR2 FYNNEI, per germline. Trimming pared 6 bases from V and 2 bases from J, leaving 8 bases between. This CDR3 has 12 amino acids. CDR3 nucleotides: TGTGCCAGCAGAGGACGTACCTACGAGCAGTACTTC. This gives the protein CASRGRTYEQYF.

The rearrangement joins TRBV7-2 to TRBJ2-5; D gene unclear. Deletions cut 1 base from V and 4 bases from J, with 7 bases between. The CDR3 length is 13 residues. Germline V gene sequence: CDR1 SGHTA, CDR2 FQGNSA. CDR3 bases: TGTGCCAGCAGCTTAGGGAACCCAGAGACCCAGTACTTC. Its protein product is CASSLGNPETQYF.

The table lists this clone with a count of one. This rearrangement joins TRBV7-2 to TRBJ2-5, with 8 bases aligning to TRBD2. Germline V gene data show CDR1 as SGHTA and CDR2 as FQGNSA. With 0 bases clipped from V and 5 bases from J, the junction kept 8 bases outside the gene matches. The CDR3 runs 16 residues. The CDR3 sequence is CASSLAAGGVGETQYF. For the CDR3, the DNA is TGTGCCAGCAGCTTAGCGGCCGGGGGGGTCGGGGAGACCCAGTACTTC.

In this sample, this clone turned up once. The chain uses TRBV10-3 and TRBJ1-5, with a tentative D call TRBD1 (5 bases). Per germline, CDR1 ENHRY and CDR2 SYGVKD. CDR3 length: 15 amino acids. The germline V and J ends were trimmed by 2 bases and 7 bases, with 15 bases remaining between them. The CDR3 DNA reads as TGTGCCATCAGTGAGGTGATTTCGTCAGGGCAGCCCCAGCATTTT. Translated: CAISEVISSGQPQHF.

The chain is built from TRBV9 and TRBJ1-1; D ambiguous. V dropped 3 bases and J dropped 7 bases, with 4 bases sitting between them. This CDR3 has 10 residues. Germline CDR1 is SGDLS and CDR2 is YYNGEE. The CDR3 reads CASSGVEAFF. The CDR3 coding sequence is TGTGCCAGCAGCGGTGTTGAAGCTTTCTTT. The full variable domain, in which reference TRBV9 and TRBJ1-1 provide the parts outside the CDR3, is DSGVTQTPKHLITATGQRVTLRCSPRSGDLSVYWYQQSLDQGLQFLIQYYNGEERAKGNILERFSAQQFPDLHSELNLSSLELGDSALYFCASSGVEAFFGQGTRLTVV.

This sequence joins TRBV6-1 and TRBJ2-7, with D possibly being TRBD2 (7 bases). Trimming removed 2 bases at V and 6 bases at J, with 14 bases between. Germline CDR1 reads MNHNS; CDR2 reads SASEGT. The CDR3 loop spans 14 amino acids. As DNA, the CDR3 is TGTGCCAGCAGTGAACGGGGGGCTCGAGGCGAGCAGTACTTC. As protein: CASSERGARGEQYF.

The chain carries TRBV30 and TRBJ2-5; maybe TRBD1 (6 bases). CDR1 and CDR2 (germline): GTSNPN, SVGIG (reference sequence). The CDR3 spans 14 residues. Trimming pared 2 bases from V and 2 bases from J, leaving 12 bases between. The CDR3 DNA reads as TGTGCCTGGAGTCCGACAGGAACTCAAGAGACCCAGTACTTC. Its protein product is CAWSPTGTQETQYF.

The rearrangement uses TRBV7-9 and TRBJ1-1, with TRBD1 as a possible D gene (5 bases). Germline lookup yields CDR1 SEHNR and CDR2 FQNEAQ (reference sequence). The CDR3 extends over 13 amino acids. V was clipped by 7 bases and J by 1 base, with 10 bases between them. The DNA of the CDR3 is TGTGCCAGCACCCCCGGGGGGAACACTGAAGCTTTCTTT. This codes for CASTPGGNTEAFF.

CDR3 loop: CASSLGSSGSYEQYF. In DNA, the CDR3 is TGTGCCAGCAGCTTAGGCAGCTCGGGCTCCTACGAGCAGTACTTC. This chain joins TRBV7-6 and TRBJ2-7; D uncertain. Trimming removed 1 base from V and 0 bases from J, with 10 bases in between. The germline CDR1 and CDR2 sequences are SGHVS and FNYEAQ. The CDR3 totals 15 residues.

This clone is categorized as medium-sized. V is TRBV10-3 and J is TRBJ2-1; D not certain. Germline assignment: CDR1 ENHRY and CDR2 SYGVKD. This CDR3 spans 14 amino acids. The V end lost 8 bases, the J end lost 3 bases, and 14 bases lay between the germline ends. CDR3 sequence (DNA): TGTGCCATCGGTGTGGGTTTAGACTACAATGAGCAGTTCTTC. Protein: CAIGVGLDYNEQFF.

The chain recombines TRBV6-1 with TRBJ1-4, with TRBD1 identical over 8 bases. The CDR3 sequence is 14 residues long. J gave up 7 bases and V 4 bases, and 5 bases lay outside the gene matches. CDR1 MNHNS and CDR2 SASEGT come from the germline V gene. The CDR3 DNA follows: TGTGCCAGCAGTGTGACAGGGGATTTTGAAAAACTGTTTTTT. Protein: CASSVTGDFEKLFF.

The gene calls are TRBV5-1 and TRBJ1-4; TRBD1 agrees at 9 bases. Germline V gives CDR1 SGHRS, CDR2 YFSETQ. Unmatched junction bases numbered 7, after V lost 5 bases and J lost 8 bases. The CDR3 has 14 residues. CDR3 nucleotide sequence: TGCGCCAGCAGTTTTGACAGGGGGAGAGAAAAACTGTTTTTT. This encodes CASSFDRGREKLFF.